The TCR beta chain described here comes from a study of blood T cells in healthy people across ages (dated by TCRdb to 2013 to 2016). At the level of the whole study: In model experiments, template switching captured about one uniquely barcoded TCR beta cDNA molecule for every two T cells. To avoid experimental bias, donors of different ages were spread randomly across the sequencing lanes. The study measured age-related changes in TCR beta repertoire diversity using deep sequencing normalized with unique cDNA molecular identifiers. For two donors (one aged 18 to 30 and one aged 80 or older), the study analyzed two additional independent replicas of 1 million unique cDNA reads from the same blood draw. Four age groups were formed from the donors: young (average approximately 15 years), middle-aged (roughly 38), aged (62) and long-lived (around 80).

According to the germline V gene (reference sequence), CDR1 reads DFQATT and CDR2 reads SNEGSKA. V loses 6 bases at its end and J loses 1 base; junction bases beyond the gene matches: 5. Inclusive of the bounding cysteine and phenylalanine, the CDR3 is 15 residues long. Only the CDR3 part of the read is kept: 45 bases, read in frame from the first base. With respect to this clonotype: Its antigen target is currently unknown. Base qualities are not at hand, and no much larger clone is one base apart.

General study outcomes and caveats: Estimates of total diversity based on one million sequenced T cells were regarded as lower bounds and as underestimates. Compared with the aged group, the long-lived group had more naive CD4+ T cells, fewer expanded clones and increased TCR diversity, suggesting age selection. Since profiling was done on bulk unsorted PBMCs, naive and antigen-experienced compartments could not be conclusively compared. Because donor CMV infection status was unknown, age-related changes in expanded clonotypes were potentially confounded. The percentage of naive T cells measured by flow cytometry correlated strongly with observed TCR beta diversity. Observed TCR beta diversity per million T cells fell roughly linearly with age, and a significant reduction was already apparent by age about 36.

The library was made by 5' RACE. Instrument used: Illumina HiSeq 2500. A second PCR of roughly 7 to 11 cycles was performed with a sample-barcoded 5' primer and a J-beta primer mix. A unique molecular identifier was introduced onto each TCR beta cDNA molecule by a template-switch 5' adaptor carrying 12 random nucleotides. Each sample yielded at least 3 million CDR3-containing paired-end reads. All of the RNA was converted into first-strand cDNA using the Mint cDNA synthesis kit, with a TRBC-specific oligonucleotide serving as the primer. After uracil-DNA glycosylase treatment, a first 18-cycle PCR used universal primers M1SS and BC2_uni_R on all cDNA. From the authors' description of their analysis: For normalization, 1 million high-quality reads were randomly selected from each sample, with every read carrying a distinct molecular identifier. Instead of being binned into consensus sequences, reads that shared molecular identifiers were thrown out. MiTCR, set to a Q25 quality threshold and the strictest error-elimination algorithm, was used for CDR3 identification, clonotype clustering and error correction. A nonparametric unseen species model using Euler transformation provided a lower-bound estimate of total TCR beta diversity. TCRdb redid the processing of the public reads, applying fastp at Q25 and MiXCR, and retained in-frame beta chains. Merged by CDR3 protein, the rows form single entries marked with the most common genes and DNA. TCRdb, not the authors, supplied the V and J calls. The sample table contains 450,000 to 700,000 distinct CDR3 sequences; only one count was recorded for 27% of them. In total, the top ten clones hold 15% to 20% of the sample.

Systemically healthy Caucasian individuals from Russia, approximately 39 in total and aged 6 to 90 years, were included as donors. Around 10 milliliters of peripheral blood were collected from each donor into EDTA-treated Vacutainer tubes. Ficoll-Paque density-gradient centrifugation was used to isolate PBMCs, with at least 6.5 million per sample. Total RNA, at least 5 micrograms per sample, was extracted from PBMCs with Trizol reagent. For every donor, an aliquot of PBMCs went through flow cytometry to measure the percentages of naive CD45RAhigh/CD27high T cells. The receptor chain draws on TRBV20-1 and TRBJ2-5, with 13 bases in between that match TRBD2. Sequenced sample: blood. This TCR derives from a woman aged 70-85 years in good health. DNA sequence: TGCAGTGCCGACGGACTAGCGGGGGCCCAAGAGACCCAGTACTTC. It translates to CSADGLAGAQETQYF.